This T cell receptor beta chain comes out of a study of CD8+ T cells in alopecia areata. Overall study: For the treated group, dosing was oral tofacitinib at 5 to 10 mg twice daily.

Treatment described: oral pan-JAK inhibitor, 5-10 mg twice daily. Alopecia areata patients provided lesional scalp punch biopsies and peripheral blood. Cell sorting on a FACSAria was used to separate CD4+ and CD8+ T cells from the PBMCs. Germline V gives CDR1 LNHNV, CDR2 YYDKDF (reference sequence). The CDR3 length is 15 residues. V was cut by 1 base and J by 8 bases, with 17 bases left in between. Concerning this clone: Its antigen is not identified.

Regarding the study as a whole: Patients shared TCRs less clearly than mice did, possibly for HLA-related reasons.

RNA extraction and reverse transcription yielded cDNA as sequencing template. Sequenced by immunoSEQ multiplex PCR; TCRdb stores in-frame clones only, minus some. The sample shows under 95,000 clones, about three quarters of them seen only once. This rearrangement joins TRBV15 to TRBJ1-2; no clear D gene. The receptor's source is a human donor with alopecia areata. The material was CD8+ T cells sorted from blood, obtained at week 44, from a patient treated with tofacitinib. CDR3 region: CATSRAVTGRLGYTF. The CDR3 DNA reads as TGTGCCACCAGCAGAGCGGTAACGGGGAGGTTAGGCTACACCTTC.